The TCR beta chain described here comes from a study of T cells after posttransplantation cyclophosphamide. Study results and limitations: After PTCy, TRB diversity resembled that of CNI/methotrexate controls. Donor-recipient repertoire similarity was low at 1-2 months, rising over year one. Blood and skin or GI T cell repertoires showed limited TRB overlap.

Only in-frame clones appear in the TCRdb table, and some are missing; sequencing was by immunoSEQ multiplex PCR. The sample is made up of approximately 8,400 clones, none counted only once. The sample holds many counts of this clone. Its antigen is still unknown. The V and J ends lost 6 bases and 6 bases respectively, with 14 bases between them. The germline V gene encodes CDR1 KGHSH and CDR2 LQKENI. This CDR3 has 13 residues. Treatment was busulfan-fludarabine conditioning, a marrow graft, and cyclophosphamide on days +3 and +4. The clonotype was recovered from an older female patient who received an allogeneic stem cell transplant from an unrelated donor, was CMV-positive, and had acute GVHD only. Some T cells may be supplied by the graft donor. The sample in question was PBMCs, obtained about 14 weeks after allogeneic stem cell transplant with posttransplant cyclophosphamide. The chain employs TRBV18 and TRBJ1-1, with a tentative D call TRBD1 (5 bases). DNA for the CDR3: TGTGCCAGCTCGCCCACGGGGGGATCTGAAGCTTTCTTT. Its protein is CASSPTGGSEAFF.